This TCR beta chain emerged from a study of human thymus T cells. CDR3 length equals 11 residues. CDR1 and CDR2 from the germline V gene are SEHNR and FQNEAQ (reference sequence). V lost 4 bases, J lost 2 bases, and 1 base lay in between. TCRdb keeps only in-frame clones here, not all; method: immunoSEQ multiplex PCR. The data hold over 35,000 clones, with approximately 95% observed a single time. Material for sequencing was blood. The J gene is TRBJ2-3, the V gene TRBV7-9, with unresolved D. This receptor was taken from a boy under two years old with a congenital heart defect but otherwise immunologically healthy. CDR3 sequence (DNA): TGTGCCAGCAGCTACACAGATACGCAGTATTTT. This gives the protein CASSYTDTQYF.